This T cell receptor beta chain stems from a study of CXCR3-negative and CXCR3-positive naive CD8 T cells. This CDR3 region has 14 residues. Germline V gene lookup returns CDR1 SGHVS and CDR2 FNYEAQ. To note about this clonotype: What it recognizes is unknown.

Regarding the study as a whole: Both naive subsets had comparably high diversity; memory CD8+ cells much lower.

The authors prepared UMI-labeled TRB cDNA libraries by 5' RACE. TCRdb reprocessed the 5' RACE reads, keeping one entry per CDR3 protein, no DNA. Reported are about 48,000 distinct CDR3 sequences; the ten largest clones contain 15%. This receptor was identified in a human donor in good health. Some clones in this sample may be carry-over from other donors' samples. The specimen sequenced was memory CD8+ T cells from blood. The chain joins TRBV7-6 to TRBJ2-2; TCRdb picks TRBD2, but there is no DNA to check that call. CDR3 region: CASSPDYNTGELFF. The whole variable domain, remainder taken from reference TRBV7-6 and TRBJ2-2, is GAGVSQSPRYKVTKRGQDVALRCDPISGHVSLYWYRQALGQGPEFLTYFNYEAQQDKSGLPNDRFSAERPEGSISTLTIQRTEQRDSAMYRCASSPDYNTGELFFGEGSRLTVL.